Listed here are 2 T cell receptor beta chains from one sample, sequenced in a study of blood T cells in healthy people across ages. The use of a sample-barcoded 5' primer and a J-beta primer mix characterized a second PCR of roughly 6 to 11 cycles. TCRdb processed the 5' RACE reads anew with MiXCR; each CDR3 protein has one entry. This table has more than 650,000 distinct CDR3 sequences, around a quarter appearing once. These data also featured in a second study, about T cells of mothers and their children.

Sequencing was carried out using blood. These receptors all come from a boy between 10 and 17 years old in good health.

Regarding this clonotype: Mismatch with germline at one junction end may stem from a read error. The V gene is TRBV20-1, the J gene TRBJ1-4, with D perhaps TRBD1 (5 bases). CDR3 size: 15 residues. The germline gives CDR1 DFQATT, CDR2 SNEGSKA (reference sequence). The CDR3 reads CSARELGPGNEKLFF. In nucleotides, the CDR3 is TGCAGTGCTCGAGAACTGGGACCCGGGAATGAAAAACTGTTTTTT.

The rearrangement uses TRBV6-2 or TRBV6-3 and TRBJ1-6; 7 nucleotides agree with TRBD1. V lost 6 bases to trimming and J lost 10 bases; unmatched junction nucleotides: 9. The CDR3 runs 14 residues. Germline V gives CDR1 MNHEY, CDR2 SVGEGT. Here the CDR3 DNA reads TGTGCCAGCAGCGACGCGACAGGGCGCTCACCCCTCCACTTT. Encoded protein: CASSDATGRSPLHF.